What follows is one T cell receptor (beta chain) and its context. The antigen is not known. Both about-4-week and about-12-week second-dose recipients were combined. The junction had 9 bases not matched to a gene; V was cut back by 2 bases and J by 3 bases. The CDR3 contains 17 residues. CDR1 is MDHEN and CDR2 is SYDVKM in the germline V gene. This sample is part of a study of T cell responses to AZD1222 COVID-19 vaccine. Study-wide results and limits: Within unmutated variant regions lay the reported targets of nearly half of spike-specific TCRs.

TCRdb's table, derived via immunoSEQ multiplex PCR, lists solely in-frame clones and lacks some. This table holds more than 95,000 clones, roughly 93% found once. Sequences were derived from peripheral blood, sampled 28 days after the second AZD1222 dose. The chain is built from TRBV28 and TRBJ2-1; TRBD2 aligns across 8 bases. The receptor comes from an adult who received the AZD1222 COVID-19 vaccine. The CDR3 reads CASSLGFVAGLYNEQFF. As DNA, the CDR3 is TGTGCCAGCAGTTTAGGGTTCGTAGCGGGGCTCTACAATGAGCAGTTCTTC.